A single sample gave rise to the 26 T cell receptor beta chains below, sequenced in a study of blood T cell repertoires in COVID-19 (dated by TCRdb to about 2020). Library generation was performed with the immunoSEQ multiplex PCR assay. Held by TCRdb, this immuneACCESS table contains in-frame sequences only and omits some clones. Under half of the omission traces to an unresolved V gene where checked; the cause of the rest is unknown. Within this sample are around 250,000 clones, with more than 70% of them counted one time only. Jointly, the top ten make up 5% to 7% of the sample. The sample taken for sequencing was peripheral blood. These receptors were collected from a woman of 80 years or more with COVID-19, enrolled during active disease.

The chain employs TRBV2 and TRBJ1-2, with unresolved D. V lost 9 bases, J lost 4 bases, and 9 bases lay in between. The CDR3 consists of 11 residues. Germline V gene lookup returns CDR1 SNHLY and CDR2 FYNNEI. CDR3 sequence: CASTEIYGYTF. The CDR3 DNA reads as TGTGCCAGTACAGAAATCTATGGCTACACCTTC.

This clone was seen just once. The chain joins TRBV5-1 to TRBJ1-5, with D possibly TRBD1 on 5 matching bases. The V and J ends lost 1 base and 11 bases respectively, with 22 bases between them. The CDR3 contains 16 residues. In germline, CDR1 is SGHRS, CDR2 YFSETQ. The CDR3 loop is CASSLTGVAGKETQHF. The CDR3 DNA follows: TGCGCCAGCAGCTTGACGGGCGTTGCAGGGAAAGAAACCCAGCATTTT.

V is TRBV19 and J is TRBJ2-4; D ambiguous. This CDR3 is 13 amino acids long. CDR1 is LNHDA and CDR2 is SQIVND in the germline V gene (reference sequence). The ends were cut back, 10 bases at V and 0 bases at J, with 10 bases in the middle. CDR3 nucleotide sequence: TGTGCCACCCTAGGCGTAGCCAAAAACATTCAGTACTTC. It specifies CATLGVAKNIQYF.

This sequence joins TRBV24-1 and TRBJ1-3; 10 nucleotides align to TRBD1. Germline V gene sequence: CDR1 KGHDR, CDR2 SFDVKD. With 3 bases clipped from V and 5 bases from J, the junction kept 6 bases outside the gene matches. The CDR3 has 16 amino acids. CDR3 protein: CATSDAGTGARNTIYF. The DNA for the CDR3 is TGTGCCACCAGTGATGCCGGGACAGGGGCACGAAACACCATATATTTT.

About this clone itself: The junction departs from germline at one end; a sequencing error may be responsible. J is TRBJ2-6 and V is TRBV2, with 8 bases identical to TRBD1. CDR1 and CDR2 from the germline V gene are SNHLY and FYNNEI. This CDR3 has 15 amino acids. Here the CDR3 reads CASSDRMTGVNVLTF. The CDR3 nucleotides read TGTGCCAGCAGTGATCGGATGACAGGGGTCAACGTCCTGACTTTC.

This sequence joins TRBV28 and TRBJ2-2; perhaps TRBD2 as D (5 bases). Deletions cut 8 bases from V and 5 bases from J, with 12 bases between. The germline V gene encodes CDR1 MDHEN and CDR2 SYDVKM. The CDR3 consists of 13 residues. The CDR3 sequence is CASLRPGTGELFF. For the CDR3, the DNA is TGTGCCAGCCTCCGGCCGGGGACCGGGGAGCTGTTTTTT. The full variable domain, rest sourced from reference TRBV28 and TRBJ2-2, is DVKVTQSSRYLVKRTGEKVFLECVQDMDHENMFWYRQDPGLGLRLIYFSYDVKMKEKGDIPEGYSVSREKKERFSLILESASTNQTSMYLCASLRPGTGELFFGEGSRLTVL.

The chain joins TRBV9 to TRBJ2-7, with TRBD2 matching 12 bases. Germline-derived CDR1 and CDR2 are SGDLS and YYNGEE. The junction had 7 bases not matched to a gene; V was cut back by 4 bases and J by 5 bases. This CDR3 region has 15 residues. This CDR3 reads CASSSQTSGGDEQYF. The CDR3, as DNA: TGTGCCAGCAGCTCCCAGACTAGCGGGGGTGACGAGCAGTACTTC. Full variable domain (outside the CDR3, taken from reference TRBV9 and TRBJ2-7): DSGVTQTPKHLITATGQRVTLRCSPRSGDLSVYWYQQSLDQGLQFLIQYYNGEERAKGNILERFSAQQFPDLHSELNLSSLELGDSALYFCASSSQTSGGDEQYFGPGTRLTVT.

For the CDR3, the DNA is TGTGCCAGTAGTATCGGGCAGGGTGACTATGGCTACACCTTC. It yields the protein CASSIGQGDYGYTF. The genes are TRBV19 and TRBJ1-2; tentative D call: TRBD1 (5 bases). The CDR3 has 14 amino acids. Germline V gene lookup returns CDR1 LNHDA and CDR2 SQIVND (reference sequence). V lost 3 bases and J 3 bases, leaving 11 bases between the germline ends. The variable domain in full, completed from reference TRBV19 and TRBJ1-2, reads DGGITQSPKYLFRKEGQNVTLSCEQNLNHDAMYWYRQDPGQGLRLIYYSQIVNDFQKGDIAEGYSVSREKKESFPLTVTSAQKNPTAFYLCASSIGQGDYGYTFGSGTRLTVV.

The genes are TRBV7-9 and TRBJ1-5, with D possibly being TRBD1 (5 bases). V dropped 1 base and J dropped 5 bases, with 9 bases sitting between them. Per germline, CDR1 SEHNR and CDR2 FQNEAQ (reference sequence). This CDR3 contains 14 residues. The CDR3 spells CASSLGREDQPQHF. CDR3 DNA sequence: TGTGCCAGCAGCTTAGGCAGGGAGGATCAGCCCCAGCATTTT.

The CDR3 here is CAWSGGGFEAFF. DNA for the CDR3: TGTGCCTGGAGTGGAGGTGGATTCGAAGCTTTCTTT. This chain joins TRBV30 and TRBJ1-1; no definite D call. V lost 1 base and J 8 bases, leaving 11 bases between the germline ends. CDR1 is GTSNPN, CDR2 SVGIG, per germline (reference sequence). The CDR3 covers 12 residues.

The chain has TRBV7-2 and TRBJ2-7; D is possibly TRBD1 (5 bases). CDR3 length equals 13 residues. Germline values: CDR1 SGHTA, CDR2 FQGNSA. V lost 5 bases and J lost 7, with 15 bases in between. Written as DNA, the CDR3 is TGTGCCAGCAGCCTGGGGCTGTTTCAGGAGCAGTACTTC. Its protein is CASSLGLFQEQYF. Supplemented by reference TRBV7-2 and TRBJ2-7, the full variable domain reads GAGVSQSPSNKVTEKGKDVELRCDPISGHTALYWYRQSLGQGLEFLIYFQGNSAPDKSGLPSDRFSAERTGGSVSTLTIQRTQQEDSAVYLCASSLGLFQEQYFGPGTRLTVT.

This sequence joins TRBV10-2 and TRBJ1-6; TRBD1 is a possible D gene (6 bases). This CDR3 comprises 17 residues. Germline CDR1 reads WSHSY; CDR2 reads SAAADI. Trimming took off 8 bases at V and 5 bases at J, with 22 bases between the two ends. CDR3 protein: CASFKSGGPRDNSPLHF. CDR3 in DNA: TGCGCCAGCTTTAAATCCGGGGGGCCCCGGGATAATTCACCCCTCCACTTT.

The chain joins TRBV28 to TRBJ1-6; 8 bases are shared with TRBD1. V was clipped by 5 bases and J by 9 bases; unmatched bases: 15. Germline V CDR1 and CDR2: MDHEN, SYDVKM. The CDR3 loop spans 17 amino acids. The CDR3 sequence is CASSPTRQGTGGSPLHF. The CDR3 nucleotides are TGTGCCAGCAGTCCTACACGACAGGGGACGGGGGGTTCACCCCTCCACTTT.

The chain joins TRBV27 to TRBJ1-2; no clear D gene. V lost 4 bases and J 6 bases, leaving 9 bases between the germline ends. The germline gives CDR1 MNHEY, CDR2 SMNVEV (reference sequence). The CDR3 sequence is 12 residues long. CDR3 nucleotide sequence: TGTGCCAGCAGTTCCAGGAACAATGGCTACACCTTC. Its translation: CASSSRNNGYTF.

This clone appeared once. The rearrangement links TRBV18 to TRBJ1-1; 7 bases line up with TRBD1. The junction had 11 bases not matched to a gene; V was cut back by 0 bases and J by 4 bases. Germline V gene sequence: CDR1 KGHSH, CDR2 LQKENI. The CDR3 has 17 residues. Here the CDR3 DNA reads TGTGCCAGCTCACCACCGGGACAGCGTGTTGATGGCACTGAAGCTTTCTTT. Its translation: CASSPPGQRVDGTEAFF.

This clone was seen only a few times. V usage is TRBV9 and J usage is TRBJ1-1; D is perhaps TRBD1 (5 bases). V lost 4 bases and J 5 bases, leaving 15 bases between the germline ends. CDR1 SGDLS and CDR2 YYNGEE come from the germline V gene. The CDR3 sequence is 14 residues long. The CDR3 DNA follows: TGTGCCAGCAGCCCGACAGTAGGGGTGACTGAAGCTTTCTTT. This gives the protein CASSPTVGVTEAFF.

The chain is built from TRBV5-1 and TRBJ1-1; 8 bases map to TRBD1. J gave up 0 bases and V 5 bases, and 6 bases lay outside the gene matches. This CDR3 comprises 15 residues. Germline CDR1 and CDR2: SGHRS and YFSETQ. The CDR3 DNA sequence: TGCGCCAGCAGGTCGAACAGGGGGATGAACACTGAAGCTTTCTTT. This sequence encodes CASRSNRGMNTEAFF.

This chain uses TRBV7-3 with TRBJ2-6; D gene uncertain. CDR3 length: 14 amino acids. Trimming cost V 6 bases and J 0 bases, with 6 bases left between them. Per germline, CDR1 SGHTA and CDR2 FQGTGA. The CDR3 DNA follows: TGTGCCAGCAGTCTATTCTCTGGGGCCAACGTCCTGACTTTC. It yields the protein CASSLFSGANVLTF. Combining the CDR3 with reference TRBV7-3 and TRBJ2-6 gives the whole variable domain GAGVSQTPSNKVTEKGKYVELRCDPISGHTALYWYRQSLGQGPEFLIYFQGTGAADDSGLPNDRFFAVRPEGSVSTLKIQRTERGDSAVYLCASSLFSGANVLTFGAGSRLTVL.

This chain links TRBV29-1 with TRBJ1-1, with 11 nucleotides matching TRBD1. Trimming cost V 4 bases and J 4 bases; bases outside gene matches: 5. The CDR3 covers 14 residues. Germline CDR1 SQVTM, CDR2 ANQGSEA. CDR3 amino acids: CSVVMDRGLTEAFF. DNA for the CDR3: TGCAGCGTTGTAATGGACAGGGGGCTCACTGAAGCTTTCTTT.

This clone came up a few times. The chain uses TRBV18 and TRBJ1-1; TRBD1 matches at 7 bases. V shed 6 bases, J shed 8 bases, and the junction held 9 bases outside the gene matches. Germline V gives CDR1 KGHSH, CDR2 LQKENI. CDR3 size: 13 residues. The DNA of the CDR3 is TGTGCCAGCTCTCACGGGACAGACCAAGAAGCTTTCTTT. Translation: CASSHGTDQEAFF.

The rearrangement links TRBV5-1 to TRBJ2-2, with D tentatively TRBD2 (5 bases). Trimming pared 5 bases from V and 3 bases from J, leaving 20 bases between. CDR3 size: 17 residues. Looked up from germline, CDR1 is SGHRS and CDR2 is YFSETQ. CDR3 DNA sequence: TGCGCCAGCAGATCCATCTCCGGGGTCGTCGACACCGGGGAGCTGTTTTTT. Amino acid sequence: CASRSISGVVDTGELFF.

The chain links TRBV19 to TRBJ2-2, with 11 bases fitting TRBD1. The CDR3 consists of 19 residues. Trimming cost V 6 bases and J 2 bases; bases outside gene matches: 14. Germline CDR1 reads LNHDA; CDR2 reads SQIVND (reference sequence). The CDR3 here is CASSKGRTGGPRNTGELFF. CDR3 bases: TGTGCCAGTAGCAAGGGTAGGACAGGGGGCCCTAGAAACACCGGGGAGCTGTTTTTT. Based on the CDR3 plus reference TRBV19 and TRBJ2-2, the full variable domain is DGGITQSPKYLFRKEGQNVTLSCEQNLNHDAMYWYRQDPGQGLRLIYYSQIVNDFQKGDIAEGYSVSREKKESFPLTVTSAQKNPTAFYLCASSKGRTGGPRNTGELFFGEGSRLTVL.

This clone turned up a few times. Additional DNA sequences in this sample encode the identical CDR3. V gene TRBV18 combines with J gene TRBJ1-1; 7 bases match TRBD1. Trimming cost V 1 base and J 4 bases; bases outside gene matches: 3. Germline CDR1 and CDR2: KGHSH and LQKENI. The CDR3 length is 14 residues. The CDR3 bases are TGTGCCAGCTCACCACAGGGGGCAAGCACTGAAGCTTTCTTT. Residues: CASSPQGASTEAFF.

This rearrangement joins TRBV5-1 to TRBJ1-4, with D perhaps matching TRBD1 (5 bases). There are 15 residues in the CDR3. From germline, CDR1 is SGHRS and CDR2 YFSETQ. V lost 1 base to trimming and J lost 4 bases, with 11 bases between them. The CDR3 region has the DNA TGCGCCAGCAGCTTGCGGGGGGTCGGTAATGAAAAACTGTTTTTT. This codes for CASSLRGVGNEKLFF. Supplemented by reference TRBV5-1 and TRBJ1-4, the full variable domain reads KAGVTQTPRYLIKTRGQQVTLSCSPISGHRSVSWYQQTPGQGLQFLFEYFSETQRNKGNFPGRFSGRQFSNSRSEMNVSTLELGDSALYLCASSLRGVGNEKLFFGSGTQLSVL.

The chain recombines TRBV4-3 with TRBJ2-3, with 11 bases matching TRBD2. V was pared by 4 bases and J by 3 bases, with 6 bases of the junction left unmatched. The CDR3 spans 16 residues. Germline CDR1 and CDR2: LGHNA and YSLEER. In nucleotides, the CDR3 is TGCGCCAGCAGCCTCCGGGCTAGCGGGGGGACAGATACGCAGTATTTT. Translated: CASSLRASGGTDTQYF.

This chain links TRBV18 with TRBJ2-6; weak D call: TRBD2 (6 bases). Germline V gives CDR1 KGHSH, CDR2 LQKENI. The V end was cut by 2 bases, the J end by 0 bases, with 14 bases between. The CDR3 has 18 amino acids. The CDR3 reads CASSPAGQALSGANVLTF. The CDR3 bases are TGTGCCAGCTCACCAGCGGGGCAGGCCCTCTCTGGGGCCAACGTCCTGACTTTC. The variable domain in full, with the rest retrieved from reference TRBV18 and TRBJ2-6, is NAGVMQNPRHLVRRRGQEARLRCSPMKGHSHVYWYRQLPEEGLKFMVYLQKENIIDESGMPKERFSAEFPKEGPSILRIQQVVRGDSAAYFCASSPAGQALSGANVLTFGAGSRLTVL.